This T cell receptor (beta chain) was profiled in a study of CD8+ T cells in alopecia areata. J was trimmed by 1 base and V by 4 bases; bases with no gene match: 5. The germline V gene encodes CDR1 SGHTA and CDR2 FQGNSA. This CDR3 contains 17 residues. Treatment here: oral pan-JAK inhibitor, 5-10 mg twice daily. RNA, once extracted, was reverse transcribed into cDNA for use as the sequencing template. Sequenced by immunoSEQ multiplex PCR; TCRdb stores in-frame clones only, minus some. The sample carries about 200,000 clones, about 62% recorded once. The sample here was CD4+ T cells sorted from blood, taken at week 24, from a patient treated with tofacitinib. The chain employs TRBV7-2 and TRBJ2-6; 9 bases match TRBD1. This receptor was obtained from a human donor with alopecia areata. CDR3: CASSSGTGYSGANVLTF. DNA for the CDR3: TGTGCCAGCAGCTCTGGGACAGGGTATTCTGGGGCCAACGTCCTGACTTTC.